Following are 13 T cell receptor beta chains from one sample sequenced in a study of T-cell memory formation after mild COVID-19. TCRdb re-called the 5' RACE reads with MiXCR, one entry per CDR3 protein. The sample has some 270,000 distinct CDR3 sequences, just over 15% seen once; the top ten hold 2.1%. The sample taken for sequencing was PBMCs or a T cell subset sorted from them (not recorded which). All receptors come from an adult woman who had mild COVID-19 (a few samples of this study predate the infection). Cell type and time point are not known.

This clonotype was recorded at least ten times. CDR3 loop: CSAGGWSPKSYGYTF. CDR3 sequence (DNA): TGCAGTGCGGGCGGGTGGAGCCCTAAGAGCTATGGCTACACCTTC. The V gene is TRBV20-1, the J gene TRBJ1-2; D gene uncertain. Between the trimmed V and J ends, which lost 6 bases and 4 bases, there was a span of 21 bases. The CDR3 runs 15 residues. Germline CDR1 DFQATT, CDR2 SNEGSKA (reference sequence).

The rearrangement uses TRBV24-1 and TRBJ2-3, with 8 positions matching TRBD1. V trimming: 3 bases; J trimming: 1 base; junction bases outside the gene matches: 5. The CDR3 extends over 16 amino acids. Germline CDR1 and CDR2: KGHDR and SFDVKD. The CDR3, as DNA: TGTGCCACCAGTGATCCCGGACAGGGCCGCACAGATACGCAGTATTTT. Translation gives CATSDPGQGRTDTQYF.

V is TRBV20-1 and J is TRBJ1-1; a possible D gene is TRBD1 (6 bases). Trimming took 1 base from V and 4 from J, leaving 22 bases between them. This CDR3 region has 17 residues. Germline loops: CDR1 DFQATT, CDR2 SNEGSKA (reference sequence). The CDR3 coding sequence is TGCAGTGCTAGAGGCATCCCTGGACAGCCGGGAGGCACTGAAGCTTTCTTT. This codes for CSARGIPGQPGGTEAFF.

The CDR3 DNA sequence: TGTGCCAGTAGGAACAGAGGGGGCGCGAATGAAAAACTGTTTTTT. Translation gives CASRNRGGANEKLFF. The gene calls are TRBV19 and TRBJ1-4, with TRBD1 matching 7 bases. The CDR3 consists of 15 residues. From germline, CDR1 is LNHDA and CDR2 SQIVND (reference sequence). V lost 6 bases to trimming and J lost 5 bases; unmatched junction nucleotides: 9.

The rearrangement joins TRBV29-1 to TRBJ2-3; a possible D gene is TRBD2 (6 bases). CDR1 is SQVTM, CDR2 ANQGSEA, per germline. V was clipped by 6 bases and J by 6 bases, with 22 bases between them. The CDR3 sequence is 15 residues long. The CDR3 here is CSVATKLALGDTQYF. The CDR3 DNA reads TGCAGCGTCGCGACCAAACTAGCCCTGGGGGATACGCAGTATTTT.

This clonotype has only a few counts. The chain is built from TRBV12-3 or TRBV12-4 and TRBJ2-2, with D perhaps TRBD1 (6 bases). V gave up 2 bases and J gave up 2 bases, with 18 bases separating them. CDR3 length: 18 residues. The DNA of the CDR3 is TGTGCCAGCAGTTTAAGCCTATACAGGGCCCGAAACACCGGGGAGCTGTTTTTT. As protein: CASSLSLYRARNTGELFF.

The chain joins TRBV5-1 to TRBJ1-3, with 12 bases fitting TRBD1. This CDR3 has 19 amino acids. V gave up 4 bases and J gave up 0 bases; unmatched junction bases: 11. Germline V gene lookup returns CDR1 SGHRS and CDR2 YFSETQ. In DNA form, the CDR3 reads TGCGCCAGCAGCCTCGGGACAGGGGGCCTCGGGGACTCTGGAAACACCATATATTTT. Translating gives CASSLGTGGLGDSGNTIYF.

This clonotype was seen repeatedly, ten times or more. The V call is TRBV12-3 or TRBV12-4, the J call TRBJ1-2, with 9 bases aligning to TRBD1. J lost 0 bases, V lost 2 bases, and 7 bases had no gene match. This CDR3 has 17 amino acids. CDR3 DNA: TGTGCCAGCAGTTTAACGACAGGGGGAGCTCCTAACTATGGCTACACCTTC. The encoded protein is CASSLTTGGAPNYGYTF.

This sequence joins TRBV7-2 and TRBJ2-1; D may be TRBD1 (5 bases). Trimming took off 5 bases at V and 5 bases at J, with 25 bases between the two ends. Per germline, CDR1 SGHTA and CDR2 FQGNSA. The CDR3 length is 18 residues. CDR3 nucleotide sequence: TGTGCCAGCAGCCCGTATGTGGGGCCTCTACTCAGGAACAATGAGCAGTTCTTC. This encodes CASSPYVGPLLRNNEQFF.

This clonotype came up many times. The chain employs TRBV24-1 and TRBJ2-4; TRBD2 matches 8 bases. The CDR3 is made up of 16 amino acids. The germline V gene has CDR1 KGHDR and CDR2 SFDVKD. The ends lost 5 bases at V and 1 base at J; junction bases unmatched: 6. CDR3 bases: TGTGCCACCAGTGCCGGGAGGGGTTTGGCCAAAAACATTCAGTACTTC. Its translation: CATSAGRGLAKNIQYF.

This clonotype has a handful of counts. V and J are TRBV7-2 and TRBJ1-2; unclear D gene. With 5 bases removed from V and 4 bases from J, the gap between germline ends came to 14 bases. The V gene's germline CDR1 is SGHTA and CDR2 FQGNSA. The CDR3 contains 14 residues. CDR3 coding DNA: TGTGCCAGCAGCAAAGGCGGAGGGTCCTATGGCTACACCTTC. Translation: CASSKGGGSYGYTF.

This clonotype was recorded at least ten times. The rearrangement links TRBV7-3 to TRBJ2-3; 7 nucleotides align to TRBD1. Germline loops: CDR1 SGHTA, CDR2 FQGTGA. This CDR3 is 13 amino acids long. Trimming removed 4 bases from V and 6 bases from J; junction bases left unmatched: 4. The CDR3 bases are TGTGCCAGCAGCTATAAGGGGGCGGATACGCAGTATTTT. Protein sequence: CASSYKGADTQYF. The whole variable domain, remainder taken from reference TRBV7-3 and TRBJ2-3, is GAGVSQTPSNKVTEKGKYVELRCDPISGHTALYWYRQSLGQGPEFLIYFQGTGAADDSGLPNDRFFAVRPEGSVSTLKIQRTERGDSAVYLCASSYKGADTQYFGPGTRLTVL.

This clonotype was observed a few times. CDR3 residues: CASSILPYNEQFF. CDR3 in DNA: TGTGCCAGCAGTATCCTTCCCTACAATGAGCAGTTCTTC. V gene TRBV12-3 or TRBV12-4 combines with J gene TRBJ2-1; D gene ambiguous. Trimming removed 5 bases from V and 2 bases from J, with 7 bases in between. The CDR3 loop spans 13 amino acids.